The 30 T cell receptor beta chains reported below all come from one sample, sequenced in a study of shared clonotypes between healthy human individuals. Method: immunoSEQ multiplex PCR; TCRdb's copy keeps in-frame clones and lacks some. The data show some 530,000 clones, 81% seen once. The sample was PBMCs. These receptors all stem from a woman between 35 and 50 years old in good health. Some clones in this sample may be carry-over from other donors' samples.

Points on this clone: With only one base between it and a far larger clone, this is likely a read error. The chain uses TRBV11-2 and TRBJ1-4, with no clear D. This CDR3 has 13 amino acids. Germline loops: CDR1 SGHAT, CDR2 FQNNGV. CDR3 sequence reads: CASSLGVNERLFF. The CDR3 DNA sequence: TGTGCCAGCAGCTTAGGGGTTAATGAAAGACTGTTTTTT. Using reference TRBV11-2 and TRBJ1-4 for the parts outside the CDR3, the full variable domain is EAGVAQSPRYKIIEKRQSVAFWCNPISGHATLYWYQQILGQGPKLLIQFQNNGVVDDSQLPKDRFSAERLKGVDSTLKIQPAKLEDSAVYLCASSLGVNERLFFGSGTQLSVL.

V is TRBV27 and J is TRBJ2-1, with D possibly TRBD1 on 6 matching bases. Per germline, CDR1 MNHEY and CDR2 SMNVEV (reference sequence). The CDR3 covers 15 residues. V was shortened by 6 bases and J by 4 bases, with 16 bases between the two germline ends. This CDR3 reads CASRSPGHLYNEQFF. The CDR3 nucleotides read TGTGCCAGCAGATCACCGGGACACCTTTACAATGAGCAGTTCTTC.

This chain connects TRBV7-3 to TRBJ2-7; D could derive from TRBD1 or TRBD2 (6 bases each). Germline CDR1 and CDR2: SGHTA and FQGTGA. This CDR3 is built from 13 residues. The ends were cut back, 5 bases at V and 5 bases at J, with 13 bases in the middle. This CDR3 is CASSLNGGDEQYF. For the CDR3, the DNA is TGTGCCAGCAGCCTTAACGGGGGCGACGAGCAGTACTTC.

This chain joins TRBV30 and TRBJ2-1; maybe TRBD2 (5 bases). V was clipped by 0 bases and J by 10 bases, with 25 bases between them. The CDR3 contains 17 residues. In germline, CDR1 is GTSNPN, CDR2 SVGIG (reference sequence). CDR3 sequence reads: CAWSVLPNSAERGEQFF. The CDR3 nucleotides read TGTGCCTGGAGTGTACTACCTAATAGCGCTGAAAGAGGCGAGCAGTTCTTC.

The chain is built from TRBV4-3 and TRBJ2-3, with D perhaps TRBD2 (6 bases). V shed 6 bases and J shed 5 bases, with 27 bases lying between them. This CDR3 has 18 residues. Germline assignment: CDR1 LGHNA and CDR2 YSLEER. The CDR3: CASSPRLSATGAVDTQYF. The CDR3 bases are TGCGCCAGCAGTCCAAGATTGTCGGCTACGGGAGCCGTAGATACGCAGTATTTT.

A single count supports this clone. The rearrangement links TRBV28 to TRBJ1-5; TRBD1 might be the D (6 bases). The V and J ends lost 6 bases and 0 bases respectively, with 15 bases between them. This CDR3 spans 16 amino acids. Germline V gives CDR1 MDHEN, CDR2 SYDVKM. The CDR3 loop is CASSGQPEYSNQPQHF. DNA for the CDR3: TGTGCCAGCAGCGGACAGCCAGAGTATAGCAATCAGCCCCAGCATTTT.

This clone showed up just once. A much larger clone lies one base from this, so it may be a read error. J is TRBJ2-4 and V is TRBV19, with 7 bases identical to TRBD2. This CDR3 contains 17 residues. Germline V gives CDR1 LNHDA, CDR2 SQIVND (reference sequence). Trimming at V came to 3 bases and at J to 3 bases, leaving 11 bases not matched to a gene. CDR3 loop: CASSIFLGGSDKNIQYF. CDR3 nucleotide sequence: TGTGCCAGTAGTATTTTCTTGGGCGGGAGTGACAAAAACATTCAGTACTTC. Variable domain in full (rest from reference TRBV19 and TRBJ2-4): DGGITQSPKYLFRKEGQNVTLSCEQNLNHDAMYWYRQDPGQGLRLIYYSQIVNDFQKGDIAEGYSVSREKKESFPLTVTSAQKNPTAFYLCASSIFLGGSDKNIQYFGAGTRLSVL.

DNA of the CDR3: TGCGCCAGCAGCTTGACCGGGACCAACTCCTACGAGCAGTACTTC. This encodes CASSLTGTNSYEQYF. The V and J genes are TRBV5-1 and TRBJ2-7, with D tentatively TRBD1 or TRBD2 (5 bases each). V dropped 1 base and J dropped 0 bases, with 11 bases sitting between them. Germline CDR1 is SGHRS and CDR2 is YFSETQ. This CDR3 has 15 amino acids.

This clone was recorded many times. This chain links TRBV10-2 with TRBJ1-5, with D tentatively TRBD1 (6 bases). Per germline, CDR1 WSHSY and CDR2 SAAADI. V was clipped by 2 bases and J by 0 bases, with 17 bases between them. The CDR3 is 18 amino acids. The CDR3 nucleotides read TGCGCCAGCAGTGAGACAGGGTTCGAATTATTTAGCAATCAGCCCCAGCATTTT. The encoded protein is CASSETGFELFSNQPQHF.

The V gene is TRBV6-5, the J gene TRBJ1-1; D not resolved. The germline V gene encodes CDR1 MNHEY and CDR2 SVGAGI. The CDR3 is 15 residues long. The V gene lost 7 bases and the J gene lost 0 bases, with 15 bases spanning the gap. The CDR3 is CASTPPGALNTEAFF. The CDR3 DNA reads TGTGCCAGCACCCCCCCAGGAGCCTTGAACACTGAAGCTTTCTTT.

As for this clone: The DNA is left out, because the CDR3 cannot be placed on it with certainty; the CDR3 is given as TCRdb lists it. V is TRBV21-1 and J is TRBJ1-2. TRBV21-1 is reported as a pseudogene. From its first to its last residue, the CDR3 has 18 amino acids. CDR3 protein: CASSNWGYGTELFCGYTF.

Concerning this clone itself: Given a far larger clone just one base away, this is likely a sequencing read error. The J gene is TRBJ1-3, the V gene TRBV28, with 8 positions matching TRBD1. Per the germline V gene, CDR1 is MDHEN and CDR2 is SYDVKM. J lost 5 bases, V lost 8 bases, and 11 bases had no gene match. The CDR3 covers 15 residues. For the CDR3, the DNA is TGTGCCAGCCTGCCCCAGGGGGCGGCCAGAAACACCATATATTTT. This gives the protein CASLPQGAARNTIYF.

The chain joins TRBV10-3 to TRBJ2-5, with TRBD2 matching over 10 bases. CDR3 length equals 17 residues. From germline, CDR1 is ENHRY and CDR2 SYGVKD. Trimming cost V 0 bases and J 2 bases; bases outside gene matches: 6. Written as DNA, the CDR3 is TGTGCCATCAGTGAGTCGGGAGAGCGGGAGGGACAAGAGACCCAGTACTTC. This translates into CAISESGEREGQETQYF.

The chain employs TRBV2 and TRBJ2-5; D may match TRBD1 or TRBD2 (5 bases each). The CDR3 runs to 14 residues. Trimming cost V 7 bases and J 5 bases, with 17 bases left between them. Germline-derived CDR1 and CDR2 are SNHLY and FYNNEI. Written as DNA, the CDR3 is TGTGCCAGCAACATGGGACCGCTAGGGGAGACCCAGTACTTC. Translation gives CASNMGPLGETQYF.

The chain is built from TRBV27 and TRBJ1-1; 11 nucleotides agree with TRBD1. Germline loops: CDR1 MNHEY, CDR2 SMNVEV (reference sequence). The CDR3 length is 16 residues. Trimming took 6 bases from V and 4 from J; bases not matched to a gene: 10. CDR3 residues: CASSPDRGRAGTEAFF. DNA for the CDR3: TGTGCCAGCAGCCCGGACAGGGGGCGCGCGGGCACTGAAGCTTTCTTT.

This clone was recorded only once. The V gene is TRBV10-3, the J gene TRBJ2-1; TRBD2 matches 10 bases. The ends lost 2 bases at V and 0 bases at J; junction bases unmatched: 25. The CDR3 has 24 residues. The V gene's germline CDR1 is ENHRY and CDR2 SYGVKD. The CDR3 DNA reads as TGTGCCATCAGTGAGCCAGGGAACGGAGGGGGCCATAGCGGGAGGTCTAGCTCCTACAATGAGCAGTTCTTC. Protein product: CAISEPGNGGGHSGRSSSYNEQFF.

The chain joins TRBV5-4 to TRBJ2-7, with 9 bases fitting TRBD2. Germline V CDR1 and CDR2: SGHNT, YYREEE (reference sequence). With V trimmed by 3 bases and J by 3 bases, 4 bases remained unmatched. This CDR3 has 14 amino acids. This CDR3 reads CASSSSSGSYEQYF. In nucleotides, the CDR3 is TGTGCCAGCAGCTCAAGTAGCGGGAGCTACGAGCAGTACTTC. Filled out from reference TRBV5-4 and TRBJ2-7, the complete variable domain reads ETGVTQSPTHLIKTRGQQVTLRCSSQSGHNTVSWYQQALGQGPQFIFQYYREEENGRGNFPPRFSGLQFPNYSSELNVNALELDDSALYLCASSSSSGSYEQYFGPGTRLTVT.

This rearrangement joins TRBV30 to TRBJ2-5; D is unresolved. V shed 0 bases and J shed 2 bases, with 10 bases lying between them. Germline loops: CDR1 GTSNPN, CDR2 SVGIG (reference sequence). This CDR3 region has 14 residues. The CDR3 loop is CAWSVGLEQETQYF. CDR3 coding DNA: TGTGCCTGGAGTGTAGGGCTAGAACAAGAGACCCAGTACTTC. The whole variable domain, filled in from reference TRBV30 and TRBJ2-5, reads SQTIHQWPATLVQPVGSPLSLECTVEGTSNPNLYWYRQAAGRGLQLLFYSVGIGQISSEVPQNLSASRPQDRQFILSSKKLLLSDSGFYLCAWSVGLEQETQYFGPGTRLLVL.

The chain carries TRBV5-1 and TRBJ2-5; 9 bases align to TRBD2. The CDR3 length is 14 residues. V lost 0 bases and J lost 3; bases outside the gene matches: 0. Germline V gene lookup returns CDR1 SGHRS and CDR2 YFSETQ. CDR3 sequence: CASSLVAGEETQYF. The CDR3, as DNA: TGCGCCAGCAGCTTGGTAGCGGGAGAAGAGACCCAGTACTTC.

Worth noting for this clone: One end of the junction fails to match germline, which may point to a read error. The V call is TRBV7-7, the J call TRBJ2-2, with 9 bases identical to TRBD2. The CDR3 has 16 amino acids. CDR1 and CDR2 (germline): SSHAT, FNYEAQ (reference sequence). CDR3 amino acids: CASNLRAGGVTGELFF. Written as DNA, the CDR3 is TGTGCTAGCAACTTGAGAGCGGGAGGTGTAACCGGGGAGCTGTTCTTT.

The rearrangement uses TRBV5-1 and TRBJ1-3; 8 nucleotides match TRBD1. CDR3 length: 17 residues. CDR1 SGHRS and CDR2 YFSETQ come from the germline V gene. With 4 bases clipped from V and 0 bases from J, the junction kept 9 bases outside the gene matches. The CDR3 spells CASSSGQGSSSGNTIYF. The CDR3 nucleotides are TGCGCCAGCAGCAGCGGACAGGGATCCTCCTCTGGAAACACCATATATTTT. Full variable domain (remainder filled in from reference TRBV5-1 and TRBJ1-3): KAGVTQTPRYLIKTRGQQVTLSCSPISGHRSVSWYQQTPGQGLQFLFEYFSETQRNKGNFPGRFSGRQFSNSRSEMNVSTLELGDSALYLCASSSGQGSSSGNTIYFGEGSWLTVV.

This clone came up a few times. This sequence may be a read error, since a much larger clone differs from it by one base. Other DNA sequences from this sample encode an identical CDR3 as well. The chain carries TRBV11-2 and TRBJ2-2; D is uncertain. V was clipped by 0 bases and J by 2 bases, with 13 bases between them. This CDR3 is built from 17 residues. Germline V CDR1 and CDR2: SGHAT, FQNNGV. The CDR3 region has the DNA TGTGCCAGCAGCTTAGATGGAGAGACAACTAACACCGGGGAGCTGTTTTTT. Residues: CASSLDGETTNTGELFF.

The count of this clone is one. The chain links TRBV6-1 to TRBJ1-2; 7 positions agree with TRBD1. Trimming at V came to 1 base and at J to 5 bases, leaving 4 bases not matched to a gene. Germline lookup yields CDR1 MNHNS and CDR2 SASEGT. This CDR3 is 14 amino acids long. Written as DNA, the CDR3 is TGTGCCAGCAGTGAAGTAGGGGACAGTTATGGCTACACCTTC. As protein: CASSEVGDSYGYTF.

This clone was seen at least ten times. This same CDR3 is encoded by further DNA sequences in the sample. The CDR3 protein is CASSQDASGRTDTQYF. CDR3 DNA sequence: TGCGCCAGCAGCCAAGATGCTAGCGGGAGAACAGATACGCAGTATTTT. The chain is built from TRBV4-1 and TRBJ2-3; 10 nucleotides agree with TRBD2. Looked up from germline, CDR1 is MGHRA and CDR2 is YSYEKL. With 0 bases clipped from V and 3 bases from J, the junction kept 3 bases outside the gene matches. The CDR3 totals 16 residues.

The sample holds many counts of this clone. Distinct nucleotide sequences in the sample also encode this CDR3. The genes are TRBV19 and TRBJ2-7; D possibly corresponds to TRBD2 (5 bases). Trimming removed 3 bases at V and 1 base at J, with 7 bases between. The CDR3 has 13 amino acids. From germline, CDR1 is LNHDA and CDR2 SQIVND (reference sequence). CDR3 in DNA: TGTGCCAGTAGTATTCCGGGGTCCTACGAGCAGTACTTC. As protein: CASSIPGSYEQYF.

The rearrangement uses TRBV7-8 and TRBJ2-7, with 15 bases fitting TRBD2. V was pared by 1 base and J by 3 bases, with 7 bases of the junction left unmatched. This CDR3 is 18 amino acids long. Germline V lookup: CDR1 SGHVS, CDR2 FQNEAQ. The CDR3 loop reads CASSLVPGLAGGGYEQYF. The CDR3 DNA is TGTGCCAGCAGCTTAGTCCCGGGACTAGCGGGAGGCGGCTACGAGCAGTACTTC.

The chain has TRBV28 and TRBJ1-1, with D maybe TRBD1 (5 bases). Per germline, CDR1 MDHEN and CDR2 SYDVKM. V was shortened by 6 bases and J by 0 bases, with 17 bases between the two germline ends. CDR3 size: 16 residues. This CDR3 reads CASRPLTDTLNTEAFF. CDR3 coding DNA: TGTGCCAGCAGACCGCTTACGGACACCTTGAACACTGAAGCTTTCTTT.

This clone was observed once. The chain combines TRBV29-1 with TRBJ2-1; 8 positions match TRBD2. The CDR3 consists of 14 residues. In germline, CDR1 is SQVTM, CDR2 ANQGSEA. Germline trimming cut 7 bases from V and 2 bases from J; bases unmatched to any gene: 7. The CDR3 spells CSASGGSTYNEQFF. The CDR3 bases are TGCAGCGCCTCGGGAGGGAGTACCTACAATGAGCAGTTCTTC.

With respect to this clone: The sample contains more than one DNA sequence encoding this CDR3. The J gene is TRBJ2-2, the V gene TRBV5-1, with TRBD1 matching 7 bases. V was pared by 0 bases and J by 5 bases, with 4 bases of the junction left unmatched. The CDR3 runs to 15 residues. Germline CDR1 SGHRS, CDR2 YFSETQ. The CDR3 DNA reads TGCGCCAGCAGCTTGGGACAGGGACATACCGGGGAGCTGTTTTTT. It yields the protein CASSLGQGHTGELFF.

The chain joins TRBV5-1 to TRBJ1-2; D is unclear. Germline V lookup: CDR1 SGHRS, CDR2 YFSETQ. V was clipped by 0 bases and J by 4 bases, with 10 bases between them. The CDR3 loop spans 14 amino acids. CDR3 loop: CASSLETPSYGYTF. CDR3 coding DNA: TGCGCCAGCAGCTTGGAAACGCCTAGCTATGGCTACACCTTC.